What follows describes a single T cell receptor beta chain. Allocation to cohorts depended on clinical history reported by the participants. These data originate in a study of blood T cell repertoires in COVID-19. This CDR3 comprises 14 residues. V shed 5 bases and J 8 bases; nucleotides not matched to a gene: 7. The germline gives CDR1 MNHEY, CDR2 SMNVEV (reference sequence). Only in-frame clones appear in the TCRdb table, and some are missing; sequencing was by immunoSEQ multiplex PCR. Among some 290,000 clones listed, roughly 91% were seen once. The sample taken for sequencing was PBMCs or T cells enriched from blood (not recorded which). The source is a woman aged 25 to 45 who had recovered from COVID-19. The J gene is TRBJ2-1, the V gene TRBV27, with TRBD2 matching 9 bases. CDR3 sequence reads: CASSPGLAPDEQFF. DNA of the CDR3: TGTGCCAGCAGTCCGGGACTAGCACCCGATGAGCAGTTCTTC.